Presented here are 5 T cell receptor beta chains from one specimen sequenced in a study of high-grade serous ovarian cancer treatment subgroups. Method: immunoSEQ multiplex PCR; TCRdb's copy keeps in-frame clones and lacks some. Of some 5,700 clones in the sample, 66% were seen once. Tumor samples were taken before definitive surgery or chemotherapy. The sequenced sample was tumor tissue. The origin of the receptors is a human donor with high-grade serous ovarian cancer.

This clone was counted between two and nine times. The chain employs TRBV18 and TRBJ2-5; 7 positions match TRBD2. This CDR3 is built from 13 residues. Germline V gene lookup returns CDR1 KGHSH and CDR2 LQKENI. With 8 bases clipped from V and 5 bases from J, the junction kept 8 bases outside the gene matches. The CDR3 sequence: CASLRGGIETQYF. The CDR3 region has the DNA TGTGCCAGCCTCCGGGGAGGGATTGAGACCCAGTACTTC. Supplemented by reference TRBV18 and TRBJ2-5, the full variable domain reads NAGVMQNPRHLVRRRGQEARLRCSPMKGHSHVYWYRQLPEEGLKFMVYLQKENIIDESGMPKERFSAEFPKEGPSILRIQQVVRGDSAAYFCASLRGGIETQYFGPGTRLLVL.

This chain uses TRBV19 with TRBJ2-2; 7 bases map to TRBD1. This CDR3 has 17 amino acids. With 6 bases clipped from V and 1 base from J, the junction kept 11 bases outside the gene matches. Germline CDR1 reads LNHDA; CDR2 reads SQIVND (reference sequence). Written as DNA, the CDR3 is TGTGCCAGTAGAAGCTATGGCCGGGACAGGAACACCGGGGAGCTGTTTTTT. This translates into CASRSYGRDRNTGELFF.

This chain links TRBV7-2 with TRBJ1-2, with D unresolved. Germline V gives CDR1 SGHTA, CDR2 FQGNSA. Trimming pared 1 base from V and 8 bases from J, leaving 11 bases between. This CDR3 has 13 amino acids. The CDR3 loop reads CASSLDLLKGYTF. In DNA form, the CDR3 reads TGTGCCAGCAGCTTAGACTTGCTGAAGGGCTACACCTTC.

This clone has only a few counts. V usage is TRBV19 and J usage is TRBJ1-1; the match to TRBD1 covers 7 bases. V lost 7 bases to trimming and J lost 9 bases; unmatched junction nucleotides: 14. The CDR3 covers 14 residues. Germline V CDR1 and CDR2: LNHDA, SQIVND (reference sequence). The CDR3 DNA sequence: TGTGCCAGTACTAAGACAGGGTCGCTCCCCAAAGCTTTCTTT. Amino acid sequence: CASTKTGSLPKAFF.

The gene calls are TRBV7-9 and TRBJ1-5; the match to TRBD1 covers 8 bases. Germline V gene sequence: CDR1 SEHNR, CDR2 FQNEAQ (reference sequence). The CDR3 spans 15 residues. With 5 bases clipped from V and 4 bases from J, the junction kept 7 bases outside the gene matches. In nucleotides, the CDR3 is TGTGCCAGCAGCGCGACAGGGGCTCCAAATCAGCCCCAGCATTTT. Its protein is CASSATGAPNQPQHF. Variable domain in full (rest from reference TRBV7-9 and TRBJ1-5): DTGVSQNPRHKITKRGQNVTFRCDPISEHNRLYWYRQTLGQGPEFLTYFQNEAQLEKSRLLSDRFSAERPKGSFSTLEIQRTEQGDSAMYLCASSATGAPNQPQHFGDGTRLSIL.